What follows describes a single T cell receptor (beta chain). This clone was seen a handful of times. Its target antigen remains unknown. No clone much larger than this one lies a single base away; base qualities are absent. The immunoSEQ Assay, a bias-controlled multiplex PCR, was used to amplify TCRbeta CDR3 regions from genomic DNA. On the authors' methods: The number of nucleated cells in each sample was estimated by amplification of reference gene primers within the assay. To quantify the absolute abundance of each unique TCRbeta CDR3 rearrangement, sequence reads were collapsed and filtered. For each sample, productive Simpson clonality was calculated as the square root of Simpson's diversity index across productive rearrangements. TCRdb carries this immuneACCESS record with in-frame sequences only. Its versions omit some clonotypes, under half of them owing to an unresolved V gene in the studies checked, with the rest unexplained. Clonal size and the V and J genes are those of that table, whereas D and trimming came from the DNA. This sample gives some 210,000 clones in total; approximately 88% of them show up just once. Clones ranked in the top ten supply roughly 6.5% of the sample.

From V the trimming removes 1 base and from J it removes 6 bases, while the gene matches leave 6 bases of the junction unaccounted for. From a lookup of the germline V gene, CDR1 and CDR2 are SGHAT and FQNNGV. The CDR3 runs 15 residues from the cysteine to the phenylalanine. CDR3 DNA is the only sequence kept; it has 45 bases, read in frame from the first base. The sample originates from a study of blood T cell repertoires in COVID-19 (dated by TCRdb to 2020 to 2022). Some background on the complete study: Samples from collaborators originated in the United States, Italy and Spain and spanned both the acute and convalescent phases of COVID-19. The prospective study material was composed of cDNA or gDNA derived from T cells, B-cell-depleted T cells, or PBMCs. The dataset comprised deeply sampled blood TCRbeta repertoires from subjects exposed to, actively infected with, or recovered from COVID-19. The repertoires were released in a freely available public database meant as a resource for research on the immune response to SARS-CoV-2. The samples were drawn from the first 160 participants of the ongoing ImmuneRACE study and from 1,254 subjects provided by 6 global collaborators. The sample metadata nearly always contained a de-identified subject ID, COVID-19 status, age in years and sex. Where available, HLA class I and class II types were obtained from metadata supplied by the sample provider rather than from assay-based typing. Points the paper makes about the study in general: Clinical and demographic metadata were provided uncurated, with the amount varying by source and participant.

Another Seattle source contributed samples from volunteer blood donors who had recovered from COVID-19. Each collaborating institution followed its own protocols to collect whole blood in K2EDTA tubes. For TCRbeta analysis, collaborators shipped samples in one of three forms: frozen whole blood, isolated PBMCs, or DNA extracted from either of those sample types. The sequence was obtained from a man in his 60s who had recovered from COVID-19. The chain was built from TRBV11-2 and TRBJ2-3; the junction holds 8 bases that match TRBD2. The sample taken for sequencing was peripheral blood. The CDR3 protein is CASSLAGGAMDTQYF. The DNA sequence is TGTGCCAGCAGCTTAGCGGGGGGGGCGATGGATACGCAGTATTTT.